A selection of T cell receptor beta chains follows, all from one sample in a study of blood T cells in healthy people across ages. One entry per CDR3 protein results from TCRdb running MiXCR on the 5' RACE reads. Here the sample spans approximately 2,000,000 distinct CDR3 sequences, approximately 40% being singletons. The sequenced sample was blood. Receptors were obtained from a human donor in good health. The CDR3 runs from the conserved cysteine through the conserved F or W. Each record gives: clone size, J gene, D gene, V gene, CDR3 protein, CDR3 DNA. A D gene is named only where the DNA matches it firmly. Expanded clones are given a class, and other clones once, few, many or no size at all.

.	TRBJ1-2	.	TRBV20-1	CSASLYSNGNYGYTF	TGCAGTGCTAGCCTATATTCGAACGGCAACTATGGCTACACCTTC
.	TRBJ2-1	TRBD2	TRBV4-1	CASSRRFSGLAGDPISYNEQFF	TGCGCCAGCAGCCGACGGTTCTCCGGACTAGCGGGGGACCCCATCTCCTACAATGAGCAGTTCTTC
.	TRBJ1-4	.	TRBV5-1	CASSLGPKGDEKLFF	TGCGCCAGCAGCTTGGGCCCTAAGGGCGATGAAAAACTGTTTTTT
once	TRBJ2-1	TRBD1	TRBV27	CATRTGVGIKQFF	TGTGCCACGAGGACAGGGGTTGGAATAAAGCAGTTCTTC
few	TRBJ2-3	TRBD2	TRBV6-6	CASSYDRLAGNTDTQYF	TGTGCCAGCAGTTACGACAGACTAGCGGGGAACACAGATACGCAGTATTTT
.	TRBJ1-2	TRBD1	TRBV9	CASSAFRGTNYGYTF	TGTGCCAGCAGCGCCTTCAGGGGGACCAACTATGGCTACACCTTC
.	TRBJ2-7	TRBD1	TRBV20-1	CSASGETGLGSYEQYF	TGCAGTGCAAGTGGGGAGACAGGGTTGGGCTCCTACGAGCAGTACTTC
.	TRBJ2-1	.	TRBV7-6	CASSSSGRSRYNEQFF	TGTGCCAGCAGCTCCTCGGGGAGGAGTCGGTACAATGAGCAGTTCTTC
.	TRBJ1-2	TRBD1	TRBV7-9	CASRPTGATYGYTF	TGTGCCAGCAGGCCGACAGGGGCTACCTATGGCTACACCTTC
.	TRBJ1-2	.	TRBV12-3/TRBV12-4	CASSFWSGVDGYTF	TGTGCCAGCAGTTTCTGGTCGGGGGTTGATGGCTACACCTTC
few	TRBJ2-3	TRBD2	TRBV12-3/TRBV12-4	CASSLRGGRGDTQYF	TGTGCCAGCAGTTTACGGGGGGGTCGAGGAGATACGCAGTATTTT
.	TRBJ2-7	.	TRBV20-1	CSATGRAGSSYEQYF	TGCAGTGCCACAGGGAGGGCGGGGAGCTCCTACGAGCAGTACTTC
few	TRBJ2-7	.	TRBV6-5	CASSYYPVGYEQYF	TGTGCCAGCAGTTACTATCCGGTAGGCTACGAGCAGTACTTC
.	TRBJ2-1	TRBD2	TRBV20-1	CSARYVASGYNEQFF	TGCAGTGCTCGTTATGTTGCTAGCGGGTACAATGAGCAGTTCTTC
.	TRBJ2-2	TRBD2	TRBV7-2	CASSPVAGGNTGELFF	TGTGCCAGCAGCCCCGTAGCGGGGGGGAACACCGGGGAGCTGTTTTTT
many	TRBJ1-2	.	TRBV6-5	CASSYLGSYGYTF	TGTGCCAGCAGTTACCTGGGCAGCTATGGCTACACCTTC
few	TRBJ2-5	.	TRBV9	CASSPRGGGTQYF	TGTGCCAGCAGCCCCAGGGGTGGCGGGACCCAGTACTTC
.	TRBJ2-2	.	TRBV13	CASSLGELAGELFF	TGTGCCAGCAGCTTGGGGGAGCTCGCCGGGGAGCTGTTTTTT
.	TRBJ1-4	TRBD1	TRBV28	CASSSAGTGNEKLFF	TGTGCCAGCAGTTCGGCCGGGACAGGGAATGAAAAACTGTTTTTT
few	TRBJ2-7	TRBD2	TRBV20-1	CSASGLAGVRSDEQYF	TGCAGTGCTAGTGGCCTAGCGGGGGTCAGAAGCGACGAGCAGTACTTC
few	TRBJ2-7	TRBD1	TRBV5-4	CASSLGTGAVYEQYF	TGTGCCAGCAGCTTGGGGACAGGGGCGGTATACGAGCAGTACTTC
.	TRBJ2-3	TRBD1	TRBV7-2	CASSLAPTGGTDTQYF	TGTGCCAGCAGCTTAGCCCCCACAGGGGGTACAGATACGCAGTATTTT